Listed below are T cell receptor beta chains from one sample, sequenced in a study of response to subunit inactivated influenza vaccine. Via MiXCR, TCRdb re-called the RT-PCR reads, giving one row per CDR3 protein. This table has 600,000 to 700,000 distinct CDR3 sequences, 11% to 15% appearing once. This specimen was PBMCs from blood, taken 14 days before vaccination. The receptor set was obtained from a man aged 50 or older who received an inactivated influenza vaccine. The CDR3 runs from the conserved cysteine through the conserved F or W. A D gene is named only where the DNA matches it firmly. Not every row has a clone size; where given, it reads once, few, many or a size class.

>TRBD1|TRBJ2-2|few|TRBV12-3/TRBV12-4
CASSPGTVAGELFF
TGTGCCAGCAGTCCAGGGACAGTGGCCGGGGAGCTGTTTTTT
>TRBD1|TRBJ1-6|few|TRBV6-2/TRBV6-3
CASSYGTGSSPLHF
TGTGCCAGCAGTTACGGGACAGGCTCTTCACCCCTCCACTTT
>TRBD2|TRBJ2-3|-|TRBV28
CASSLAASGASADTQYF
TGTGCCAGCAGCCTGGCGGCTAGCGGGGCATCGGCAGATACGCAGTATTTT
>-|TRBJ2-5|-|TRBV28
CASSLWTGGIKETQYF
TGTGCCAGCAGTTTATGGACTGGCGGGATAAAAGAGACCCAGTACTTC
>TRBD1|TRBJ2-5|-|TRBV28
CASSSTGGRQETQYF
TGTGCCAGCAGCTCGACAGGGGGCAGGCAAGAGACCCAGTACTTC
>-|TRBJ2-2|few|TRBV11-2
CASSLVSLATGELFF
TGTGCCAGCAGCTTAGTCAGCCTGGCGACCGGGGAGCTGTTTTTT
>TRBD1|TRBJ2-7|few|TRBV27
CASSLLGQYSYEQYF
TGTGCCAGCAGTTTATTGGGACAGTACTCCTACGAGCAGTACTTC
>-|TRBJ1-6|few|TRBV5-5
CASGRDIYNSPLHF
TGTGCCAGCGGTAGGGACATCTATAATTCACCCCTCCACTTT
>-|TRBJ2-2|few|TRBV3-1
CASSQEGRRADNNTGELFF
TGTGCCAGCAGCCAAGAGGGGAGGCGGGCTGATAACAACACCGGGGAGCTGTTTTTT
>-|TRBJ2-3|few|TRBV7-9
CASSLAPFPPDTQYF
TGTGCCAGCAGCTTAGCGCCCTTCCCACCTGATACGCAGTATTTT
>TRBD1|TRBJ2-2|-|TRBV5-1
CASSLPGQGPGELFF
TGCGCCAGCAGCCTACCGGGACAGGGTCCCGGGGAGCTGTTTTTT
>-|TRBJ2-4|few|TRBV28
CASSRTVLAKNIQYF
TGTGCCAGCAGCCGGACAGTGTTAGCCAAAAACATTCAGTACTTC
>-|TRBJ1-1|-|TRBV12-3/TRBV12-4
CASRSAATNTEAFF
TGTGCCAGCAGGTCGGCAGCTACGAACACTGAAGCTTTCTTT
>TRBD2|TRBJ2-7|-|TRBV5-1
CASSRLAGADEQYF
TGCGCCAGCAGTCGTCTAGCGGGAGCCGACGAGCAGTACTTC
>TRBD1|TRBJ1-5|few|TRBV12-3/TRBV12-4
CASGETGGANQPQHF
TGTGCCAGCGGAGAAACAGGGGGAGCAAATCAGCCCCAGCATTTT
>TRBD1|TRBJ2-7|-|TRBV28
CASRPTGTGGEQYF
TGTGCCAGCAGACCGACCGGGACAGGGGGCGAGCAGTACTTC
>-|TRBJ2-1|-|TRBV29-1
CSVVAPYNEQFF
TGCAGCGTTGTAGCGCCCTACAATGAGCAGTTCTTC
>-|TRBJ2-4|few|TRBV20-1
CSASSGIIQYF
TGCAGTGCTAGTTCGGGGATCATTCAGTACTTC
>-|TRBJ2-5|-|TRBV12-3/TRBV12-4
CASSLWGFQETQYF
TGTGCCAGCAGTTTATGGGGTTTCCAAGAGACCCAGTACTTC
>-|TRBJ1-2|-|TRBV10-1
CASSESGRGGYTF
TGCGCCAGCAGTGAGTCGGGACGAGGAGGCTACACCTTC
>TRBD1|TRBJ1-6|-|TRBV10-3
CAISESTRGRGNSPLHF
TGTGCCATCAGTGAGTCTACGAGGGGGCGAGGGAATTCACCCCTCCACTTT
>-|TRBJ2-3|few|TRBV5-1
CASNPVGGLSTDTQYF
TGCGCCAGCAACCCCGTGGGGGGGCTCAGCACAGATACGCAGTATTTT
>TRBD1|TRBJ2-5|few|TRBV29-1
CSVEQGAMGETQYF
TGCAGCGTTGAACAGGGGGCGATGGGAGAGACCCAGTACTTC
>TRBD2|TRBJ2-5|-|TRBV20-1
CSARDSGKETQYF
TGCAGTGCTAGAGATAGCGGGAAAGAGACCCAGTACTTC
>TRBD2|TRBJ2-1|-|TRBV20-1
CSAKTQRLADSYNEQFF
TGCAGTGCTAAAACCCAGAGACTAGCGGACTCCTACAATGAGCAGTTCTTC
>TRBD2|TRBJ2-2|-|TRBV7-8
CASSFPSGATGELFF
TGTGCCAGCAGCTTCCCTAGCGGGGCCACCGGGGAGCTGTTTTTT
>-|TRBJ2-5|-|TRBV6-2/TRBV6-3
CASSYSIDRNHQETQYF
TGTGCCAGCAGTTACTCAATCGACAGGAACCACCAAGAGACCCAGTACTTC
>-|TRBJ2-1|few|TRBV12-3/TRBV12-4
CASGGQNNEQFF
TGTGCCAGCGGTGGACAAAACAATGAGCAGTTCTTC
>-|TRBJ1-4|few|TRBV25-1
CASTDIGGNEKLFF
TGTGCCAGCACGGATATTGGGGGGAATGAAAAACTGTTTTTT
>-|TRBJ2-2|-|TRBV9
CASSAGGGSPPGELFF
TGTGCCAGCAGCGCCGGTGGGGGGTCCCCCCCCGGGGAGCTGTTTTTT
>-|TRBJ2-1|-|TRBV9
CASSVAEMPYNEQFF
TGTGCCAGCAGCGTGGCGGAAATGCCCTACAATGAGCAGTTCTTC
>TRBD1|TRBJ2-1|-|TRBV5-6
CASTLRDRVSSEQFF
TGTGCCAGCACCCTCCGGGACAGGGTGTCCAGTGAGCAGTTCTTC
>-|TRBJ2-7|few|TRBV18
CASSPSGSVIYEQYF
TGTGCCAGCTCCCCAAGCGGTTCGGTCATATACGAGCAGTACTTC
>TRBD1|TRBJ1-3|-|TRBV29-1
CSVVSGGFSGNTIYF
TGCAGCGTTGTTTCAGGGGGCTTCTCTGGAAACACCATATATTTT
>-|TRBJ2-3|-|TRBV12-3/TRBV12-4
CASSFDGHPTDTQYF
TGTGCCAGCAGTTTCGACGGCCACCCCACAGATACGCAGTATTTT
>TRBD2|TRBJ2-3|few|TRBV20-1
CSARDPIAGESVDTQYF
TGCAGTGCTAGAGACCCTATAGCGGGAGAGTCGGTAGATACGCAGTATTTT
>-|TRBJ2-5|-|TRBV20-1
CSARANRARAETQYF
TGCAGTGCTAGAGCTAACAGGGCCCGGGCGGAGACCCAGTACTTC
>TRBD2|TRBJ2-5|few|TRBV2
CASSESRTSGETQYF
TGTGCCAGCAGTGAATCCCGGACTAGCGGCGAGACCCAGTACTTC
>-|TRBJ1-2|-|TRBV5-5
CASSFSESSYGYTF
TGTGCCAGCAGCTTCAGTGAGTCCTCCTATGGCTACACCTTC
>TRBD2|TRBJ2-3|-|TRBV4-3
CASSQDGGLGLAAGTDTQYF
TGCGCCAGCAGCCAAGATGGAGGGCTTGGACTAGCGGCCGGCACAGATACGCAGTATTTT
>TRBD2|TRBJ2-2|-|TRBV20-1
CSATRGGLTGELFF
TGCAGTGCTACCCGGGGGGGCCTCACCGGGGAGCTGTTTTTT
>TRBD2|TRBJ2-6|-|TRBV11-2
CASRVGLAGGSVPGANVLTF
TGTGCCAGCAGGGTAGGACTAGCGGGAGGCTCTGTTCCTGGGGCCAACGTCCTGACTTTC
>TRBD1|TRBJ2-1|-|TRBV11-2
CASSSRRPGQGYNEQFF
TGTGCCAGCAGCTCCCGTAGACCGGGACAGGGCTACAATGAGCAGTTCTTC
>TRBD1|TRBJ1-2|few|TRBV18
CASSPQGANGYTF
TGTGCCAGCTCACCACAGGGGGCGAATGGCTACACCTTC
>TRBD1|TRBJ2-5|many|TRBV7-2
CASSSTGAWRETQYF
TGTGCCAGCAGCTCGACAGGGGCCTGGAGGGAGACCCAGTACTTC
>-|TRBJ1-5|once|TRBV27
CASRDGPSSNQPQHF
TGTGCCAGCAGAGACGGCCCGTCGAGCAATCAGCCCCAGCATTTT